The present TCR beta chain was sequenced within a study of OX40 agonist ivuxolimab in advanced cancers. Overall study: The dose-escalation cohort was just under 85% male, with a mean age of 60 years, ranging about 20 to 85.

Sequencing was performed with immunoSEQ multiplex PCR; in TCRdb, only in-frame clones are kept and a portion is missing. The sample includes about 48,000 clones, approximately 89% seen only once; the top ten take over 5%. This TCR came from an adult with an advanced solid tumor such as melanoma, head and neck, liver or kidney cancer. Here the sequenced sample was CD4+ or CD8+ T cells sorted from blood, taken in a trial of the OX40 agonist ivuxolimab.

CDR3 DNA sequence: TGTGCCAGCAGCCAATGGGGCCCTAGCTCCTACAATGAGCAGTTCTTC. Protein product: CASSQWGPSSYNEQFF. V gene TRBV16 combines with J gene TRBJ2-1; perhaps TRBD1 as D (5 bases). V shed 1 base and J shed 0 bases, with 10 bases lying between them. Germline CDR1 KGHSY, CDR2 FQNENV. This CDR3 has 16 residues.